This note documents a single T cell receptor (beta chain) sequence. The antigen is undetermined. Some clones are missing from TCRdb's copy, which holds only in-frame ones; the method was immunoSEQ multiplex PCR. The table lists roughly 24,000 clones, about 72% of them singletons, with roughly 15% in the top ten. The sample comes from a study of vaccination effects on CD4 cells after COVID-19. Study summary: Sample provision by two convalescent patients occurred 16 days and one week before vaccination.

Before any sequencing was done, the ViraFEST assay used viral peptide pools to expand antigen-specific CD4+ T cells. With more than 9 days of culture completed, CD4+ T cells were isolated. The person acquired a PCR-confirmed SARS-CoV-2 infection between March and December 2020. IL-2 at about 9.7 IU/ml and peptides at around 9.1 ug/ml were added to cultured PBMC, fewer than 2.5 million per well. The germline gives CDR1 SQVTM, CDR2 ANQGSEA. Trimming took off 6 bases at V and 1 base at J, with 9 bases between the two ends. The CDR3 runs 12 residues. The source was CD4+ T cells from PBMCs cultured with SARS-CoV-2 spike peptides, collected before COVID-19 vaccination. This TCR derives from a human donor who had a prior SARS-CoV-2 infection. The rearrangement uses TRBV29-1 and TRBJ1-1; D uncertain. The CDR3 coding sequence is TGCAGCGTACCTGTCCAGAACACTGAAGCTTTCTTT. Its translation: CSVPVQNTEAFF.